These 8 T cell receptor beta chains came from one sample sequenced in a study of blood T cell repertoires in COVID-19 (dated by TCRdb to 2020 to 2022). Libraries were constructed by the immunoSEQ multiplex PCR assay. TCRdb mirrors the immuneACCESS table, restricted to in-frame sequences. Some clones are absent from its copies; in checked studies, under half trace to an unresolved V gene, and the reason for the others is unknown. Within this sample are tens of thousands of clones, with approximately 90% of them counted one time only. The ten most abundant clones make up about 9.5% of the sample. Sequencing input: PBMCs or T cells enriched from blood (not recorded which). All receptors derive from a woman aged 40 to 50 who had recovered from COVID-19.

In its sample, this clone was seen once. The genes are TRBV27 and TRBJ2-5, with 8 bases lining up with TRBD1. CDR1 is MNHEY and CDR2 is SMNVEV in the germline V gene (reference sequence). The V gene end was trimmed by 5 bases and the J gene end by 4 bases; junction bases not matched to a gene: 6. The length of the CDR3 is 14 residues. In DNA form, the CDR3 reads TGTGCCAGCAGTGTTCAGGGGGCTCGAGAGACCCAGTACTTC. This translates into CASSVQGARETQYF.

This clone was seen a handful of times. The chain links TRBV19 to TRBJ2-7; possible D gene TRBD1, 5 bases. Looked up from germline, CDR1 is LNHDA and CDR2 is SQIVND (reference sequence). Trimming stripped 6 bases from V and 0 bases from J, with 15 bases between. The CDR3 loop spans 15 amino acids. The chain's CDR3 is CASSTFQGSSYEQYF. Written as DNA, the CDR3 is TGTGCCAGTAGCACTTTCCAGGGTTCCTCCTACGAGCAGTACTTC. Full variable domain (missing parts from reference TRBV19 and TRBJ2-7): DGGITQSPKYLFRKEGQNVTLSCEQNLNHDAMYWYRQDPGQGLRLIYYSQIVNDFQKGDIAEGYSVSREKKESFPLTVTSAQKNPTAFYLCASSTFQGSSYEQYFGPGTRLTVT.

This clone was picked up one time. This rearrangement joins TRBV5-6 to TRBJ1-1; D perhaps matches TRBD1 (6 bases). This CDR3 is built from 13 residues. Germline lookup yields CDR1 SGHDT and CDR2 YYEEEE. V was shortened by 4 bases and J by 7 bases, with 14 bases between the two germline ends. The CDR3 region is CASSRTGQSEAFF. Written as DNA, the CDR3 is TGTGCCAGCAGCCGTACAGGGCAAAGTGAAGCTTTCTTT.

The CDR3 region has the DNA TGTGCCAGCAGCCGGGGAAACACCATATATTTT. Its protein is CASSRGNTIYF. The J gene is TRBJ1-3, the V gene TRBV12-3 or TRBV12-4, with D unresolved. V lost 6 bases and J lost 4, with 4 bases in between. This CDR3 is 11 amino acids long.

The genes are TRBV3-1 (or the pseudogene TRBV3-2) and TRBJ1-2; D not certain. The germline V gene encodes CDR1 LGHDT and CDR2 YNNKEL (reference sequence). Deletions cut 4 bases from V and 8 bases from J, with 14 bases between. This CDR3 contains 13 residues. The CDR3 reads CASSPAEVLGYTF. The DNA of the CDR3 is TGTGCCAGCAGCCCCGCGGAGGTTTTGGGCTACACCTTC.

The V and J genes are TRBV11-2 and TRBJ2-5; TRBD1 is a possible D gene (5 bases). Germline V gene sequence: CDR1 SGHAT, CDR2 FQNNGV. The V and J ends lost 5 bases and 6 bases respectively, with 16 bases between them. This CDR3 is 14 amino acids long. CDR3 region: CASSTPRQGKTQYF. The CDR3 bases are TGTGCCAGCAGCACCCCCCGGCAGGGAAAGACCCAGTACTTC.

This clone was seen a single time. The chain couples TRBV10-3 to TRBJ1-4; 7 bases map to TRBD1. Trimming took 6 bases from V and 5 from J; bases not matched to a gene: 6. Germline values: CDR1 ENHRY, CDR2 SYGVKD. The CDR3 has 14 residues. CDR3 sequence reads: CAIREQGTNEKLFF. The DNA of the CDR3 is TGTGCCATCAGAGAACAGGGGACGAATGAAAAACTGTTTTTT.

This rearrangement joins TRBV7-7 to TRBJ2-1; 9 positions agree with TRBD2. J gave up 6 bases and V 1 base, and 7 bases lay outside the gene matches. Germline CDR1 is SSHAT and CDR2 is FNYEAQ (reference sequence). CDR3 size: 16 residues. The CDR3 reads CASSLGVSGGPNEQFF. CDR3 coding DNA: TGTGCCAGCAGCTTAGGTGTTAGCGGGGGACCCAATGAGCAGTTCTTC.